The present entry profiles one T cell receptor beta chain with its context. Method: immunoSEQ multiplex PCR; TCRdb's copy keeps in-frame clones and lacks some. In the table there are fewer than 100,000 clones, 80% to 90% of which are singletons. This entry belongs to a study of blood T cell repertoires in COVID-19. Study overall: T cells, B-cell-depleted T cells, or PBMCs provided the cDNA or gDNA that served as material.

The length of the CDR3 is 15 residues. The germline V and J ends were trimmed by 7 bases and 5 bases, with 19 bases remaining between them. Germline V gene data show CDR1 as SNHLY and CDR2 as FYNNEI. What was sequenced was peripheral blood. This chain connects TRBV2 to TRBJ2-3, with D possibly matching TRBD2 (5 bases). The sequence derives from a human donor with acute or convalescent COVID-19. The donor label of this sample is uncertain. The CDR3 loop reads CASTFGLSYKDTQYF. CDR3 DNA: TGTGCCAGCACCTTCGGACTTTCCTACAAAGATACGCAGTATTTT.